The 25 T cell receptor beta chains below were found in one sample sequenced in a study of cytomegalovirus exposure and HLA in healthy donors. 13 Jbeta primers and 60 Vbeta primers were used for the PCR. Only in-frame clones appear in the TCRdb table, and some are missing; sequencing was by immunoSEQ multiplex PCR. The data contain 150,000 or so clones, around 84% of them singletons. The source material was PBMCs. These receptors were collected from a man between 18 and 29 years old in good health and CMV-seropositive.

This CDR3 reads CASSLVSSGEQFF. For the CDR3, the DNA is TGCGCCAGCAGCTTGGTATCTAGCGGTGAGCAGTTCTTC. The gene calls are TRBV5-1 and TRBJ2-1; 7 bases align to TRBD2. This CDR3 spans 13 amino acids. CDR1 and CDR2 (germline): SGHRS, YFSETQ. Germline trimming cut 0 bases from V and 9 bases from J; bases unmatched to any gene: 3.

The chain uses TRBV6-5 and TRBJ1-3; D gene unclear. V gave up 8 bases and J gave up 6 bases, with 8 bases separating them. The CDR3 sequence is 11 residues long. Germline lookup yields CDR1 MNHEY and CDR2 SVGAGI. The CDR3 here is CASSQANTIYF. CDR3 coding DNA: TGTGCCAGCTCCCAGGCAAACACCATATATTTT.

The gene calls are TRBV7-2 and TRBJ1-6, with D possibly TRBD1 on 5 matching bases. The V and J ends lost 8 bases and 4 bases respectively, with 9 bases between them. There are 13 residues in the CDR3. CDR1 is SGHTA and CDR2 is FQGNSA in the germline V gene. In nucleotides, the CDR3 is TGTGCCAGCTCGACAGCATATAATTCACCCCTCCACTTT. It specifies CASSTAYNSPLHF.

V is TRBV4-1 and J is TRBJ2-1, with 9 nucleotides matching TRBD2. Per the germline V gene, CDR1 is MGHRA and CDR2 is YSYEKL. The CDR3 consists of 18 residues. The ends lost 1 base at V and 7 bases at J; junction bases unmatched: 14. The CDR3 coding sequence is TGCGCCAGCAGCCAAGGGATTCTGGGCGGGGGGGCCCGAAATGAGCAGTTCTTC. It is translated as CASSQGILGGGARNEQFF.

The CDR3 DNA is TGTGCCAGCAGCCAGGGGGCGAGCACTGAAGCTTTCTTT. Protein sequence: CASSQGASTEAFF. The chain uses TRBV14 and TRBJ1-1, with D possibly matching TRBD1 (6 bases). Per the germline V gene, CDR1 is SGHDN and CDR2 is FVKESK. The V end lost 3 bases, the J end lost 4 bases, and 9 bases lay between the germline ends. CDR3 length: 13 amino acids.

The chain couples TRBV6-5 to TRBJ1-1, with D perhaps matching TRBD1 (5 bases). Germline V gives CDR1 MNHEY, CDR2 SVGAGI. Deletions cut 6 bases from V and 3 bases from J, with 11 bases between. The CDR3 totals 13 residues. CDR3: CASRPDSYTEAFF. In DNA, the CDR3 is TGTGCCAGCAGACCCGACAGCTACACTGAAGCTTTCTTT.

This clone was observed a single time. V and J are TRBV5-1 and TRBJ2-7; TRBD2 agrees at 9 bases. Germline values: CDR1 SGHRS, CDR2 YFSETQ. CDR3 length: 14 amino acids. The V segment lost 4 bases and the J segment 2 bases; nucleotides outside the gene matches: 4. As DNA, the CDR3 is TGCGCCAGCAGCAGCGGGGGGTCGCCCTACGAGCAGTACTTC. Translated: CASSSGGSPYEQYF. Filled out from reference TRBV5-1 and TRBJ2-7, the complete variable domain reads KAGVTQTPRYLIKTRGQQVTLSCSPISGHRSVSWYQQTPGQGLQFLFEYFSETQRNKGNFPGRFSGRQFSNSRSEMNVSTLELGDSALYLCASSSGGSPYEQYFGPGTRLTVT.

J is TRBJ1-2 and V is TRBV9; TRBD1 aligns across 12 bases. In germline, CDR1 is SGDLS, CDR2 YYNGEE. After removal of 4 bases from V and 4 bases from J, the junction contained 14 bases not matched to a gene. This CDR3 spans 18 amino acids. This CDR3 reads CASSSPGQGASPSYGYTF. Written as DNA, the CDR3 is TGTGCCAGCAGCTCACCGGGACAGGGGGCGAGTCCCAGCTATGGCTACACCTTC.

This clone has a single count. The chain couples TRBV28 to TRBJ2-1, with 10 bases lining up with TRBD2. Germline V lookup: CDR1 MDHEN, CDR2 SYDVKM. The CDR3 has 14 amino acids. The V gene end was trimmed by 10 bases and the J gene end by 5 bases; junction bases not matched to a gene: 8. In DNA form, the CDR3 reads TGTGCCACCCAAGAGAGCGGGGGGGACAATGAGCAGTTCTTC. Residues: CATQESGGDNEQFF.

CDR3 sequence (DNA): TGTGCCAGAAGCTTGCTCCGGGGGGACAATCAGCCCCAGCATTTT. Protein sequence: CARSLLRGDNQPQHF. V is TRBV5-3 and J is TRBJ1-5, with D possibly being TRBD1 (5 bases). TRBV5-3 is labeled an ORF, and its function is uncertain. The CDR3 is 15 amino acids. The V end lost 1 base, the J end lost 3 bases, and 11 bases lay between the germline ends.

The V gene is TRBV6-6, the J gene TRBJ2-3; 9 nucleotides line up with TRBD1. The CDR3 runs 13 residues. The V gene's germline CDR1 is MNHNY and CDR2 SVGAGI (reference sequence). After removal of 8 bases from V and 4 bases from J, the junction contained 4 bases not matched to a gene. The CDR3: CASVGQGPDTQYF. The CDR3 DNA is TGTGCCAGCGTGGGACAGGGCCCAGATACGCAGTATTTT.

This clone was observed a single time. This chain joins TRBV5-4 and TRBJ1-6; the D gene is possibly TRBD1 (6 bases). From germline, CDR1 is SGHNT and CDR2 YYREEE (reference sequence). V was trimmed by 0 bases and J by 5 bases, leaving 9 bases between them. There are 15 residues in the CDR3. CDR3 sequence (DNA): TGTGCCAGCAGCTTGGACAGGGTGAATAATTCACCCCTCCACTTT. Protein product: CASSLDRVNNSPLHF. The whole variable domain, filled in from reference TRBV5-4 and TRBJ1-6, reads ETGVTQSPTHLIKTRGQQVTLRCSSQSGHNTVSWYQQALGQGPQFIFQYYREEENGRGNFPPRFSGLQFPNYSSELNVNALELDDSALYLCASSLDRVNNSPLHFGNGTRLTVT.

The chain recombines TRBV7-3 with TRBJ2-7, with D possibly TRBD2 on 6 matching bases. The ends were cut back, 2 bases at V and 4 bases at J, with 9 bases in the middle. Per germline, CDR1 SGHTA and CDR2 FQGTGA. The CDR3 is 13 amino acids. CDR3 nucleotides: TGTGCCAGCAGCTTAGGGGCGGGATACGAGCAGTACTTC. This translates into CASSLGAGYEQYF.

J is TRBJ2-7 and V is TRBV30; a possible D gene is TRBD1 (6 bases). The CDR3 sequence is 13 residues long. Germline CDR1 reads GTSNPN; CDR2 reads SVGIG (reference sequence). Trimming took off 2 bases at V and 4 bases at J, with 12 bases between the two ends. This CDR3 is CAWSPHTGYEQYF. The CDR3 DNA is TGTGCCTGGAGTCCCCATACAGGGTACGAGCAGTACTTC.

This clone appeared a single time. CDR3 sequence (DNA): TGTGCCAGCAGCCCCGATCCGAGTCAGCAGTACTTC. Its translation: CASSPDPSQQYF. This chain links TRBV11-3 with TRBJ2-7, with D uncertain. The CDR3 extends over 12 amino acids. CDR1 is SGHNT and CDR2 is YENEEA in the germline V gene. Trimming cost V 5 bases and J 8 bases, with 13 bases left between them.

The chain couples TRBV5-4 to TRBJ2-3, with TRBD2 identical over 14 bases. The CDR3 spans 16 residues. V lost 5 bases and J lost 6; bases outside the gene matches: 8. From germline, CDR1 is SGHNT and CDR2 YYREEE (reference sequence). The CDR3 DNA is TGTGCCAGCAGTTATAGACTAGCGGGGGGGCGGGATACGCAGTATTTT. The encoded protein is CASSYRLAGGRDTQYF.

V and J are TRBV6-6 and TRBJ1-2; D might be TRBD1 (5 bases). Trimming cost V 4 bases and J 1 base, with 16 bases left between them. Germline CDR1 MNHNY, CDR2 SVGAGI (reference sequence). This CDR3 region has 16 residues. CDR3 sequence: CASSSTDLWVNYGYTF. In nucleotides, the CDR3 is TGTGCCAGCAGTTCGACAGATTTATGGGTTAACTATGGCTACACCTTC.

The CDR3 region is CASSYSGGAHNEQFF. The CDR3 DNA is TGTGCCAGCAGCTATAGCGGGGGGGCCCACAATGAGCAGTTCTTC. The chain joins TRBV13 to TRBJ2-1, with 11 bases fitting TRBD2. This CDR3 has 15 amino acids. With V trimmed by 4 bases and J by 5 bases, 4 bases remained unmatched. Per the germline V gene, CDR1 is PRHDT and CDR2 is FYEKMQ (reference sequence). The complete variable domain, with remaining parts taken from reference TRBV13 and TRBJ2-1, reads AAGVIQSPRHLIKEKRETATLKCYPIPRHDTVYWYQQGPGQDPQFLISFYEKMQSDKGSIPDRFSAQQFSDYHSELNMSSLELGDSALYFCASSYSGGAHNEQFFGPGTRLTVL.

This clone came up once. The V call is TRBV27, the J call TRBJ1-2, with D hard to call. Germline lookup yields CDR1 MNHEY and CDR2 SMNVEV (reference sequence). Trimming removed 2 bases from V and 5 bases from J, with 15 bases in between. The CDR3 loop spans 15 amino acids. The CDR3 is CASSLTPGARYGYTF. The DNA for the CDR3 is TGTGCCAGCAGTTTAACCCCGGGAGCCAGGTATGGCTACACCTTC.

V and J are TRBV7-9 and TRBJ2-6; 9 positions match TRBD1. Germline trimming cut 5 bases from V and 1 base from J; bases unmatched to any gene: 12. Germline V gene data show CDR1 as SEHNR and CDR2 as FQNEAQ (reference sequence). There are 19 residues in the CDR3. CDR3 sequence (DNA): TGTGCCAGCAGCCCGGCCCCGGGACAGGGCTCTTCTGGGGCCAACGTCCTGACTTTC. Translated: CASSPAPGQGSSGANVLTF.

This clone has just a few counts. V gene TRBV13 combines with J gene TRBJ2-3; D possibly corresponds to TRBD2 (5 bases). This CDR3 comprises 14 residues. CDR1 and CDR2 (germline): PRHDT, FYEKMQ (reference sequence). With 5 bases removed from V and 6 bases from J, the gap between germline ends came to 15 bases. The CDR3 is CASSKLSAEDTQYF. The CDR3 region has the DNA TGTGCCAGCAGCAAACTGTCAGCGGAGGATACGCAGTATTTT.

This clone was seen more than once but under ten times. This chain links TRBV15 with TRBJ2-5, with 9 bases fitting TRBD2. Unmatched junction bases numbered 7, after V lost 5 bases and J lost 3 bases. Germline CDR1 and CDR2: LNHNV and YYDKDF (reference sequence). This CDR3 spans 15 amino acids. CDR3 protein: CATSGSGGPKETQYF. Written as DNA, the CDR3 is TGTGCCACCAGCGGTAGCGGGGGCCCGAAAGAGACCCAGTACTTC.

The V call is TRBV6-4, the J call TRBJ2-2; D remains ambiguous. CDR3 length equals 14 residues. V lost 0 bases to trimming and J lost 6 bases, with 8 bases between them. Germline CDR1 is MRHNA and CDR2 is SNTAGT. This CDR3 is CASSDSGHAGELFF. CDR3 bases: TGTGCCAGCAGTGACTCGGGCCATGCCGGGGAGCTGTTTTTT.

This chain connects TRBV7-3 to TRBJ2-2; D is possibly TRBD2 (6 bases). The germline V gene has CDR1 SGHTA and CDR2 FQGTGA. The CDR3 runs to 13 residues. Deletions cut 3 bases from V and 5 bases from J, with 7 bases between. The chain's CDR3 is CASSFAGTGELFF. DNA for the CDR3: TGTGCCAGCAGCTTTGCGGGAACCGGGGAGCTGTTTTTT.

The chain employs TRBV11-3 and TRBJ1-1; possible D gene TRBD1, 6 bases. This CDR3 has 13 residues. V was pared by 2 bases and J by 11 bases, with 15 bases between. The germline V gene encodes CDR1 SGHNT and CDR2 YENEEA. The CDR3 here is CASSLRQGLGAFF. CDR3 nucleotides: TGTGCCAGCAGCTTAAGGCAGGGGTTGGGGGCTTTCTTT.